The entry below describes one T cell receptor beta chain. CDR1 and CDR2 (germline): SGHAT, FQNNGV. The CDR3 contains 12 residues. The germline V and J ends were trimmed by 4 bases and 3 bases, with 4 bases remaining between them. In the original processing: Amplification of reference gene primers provided the estimated nucleated cell counts. Using immunoSEQ multiplex PCR, the repertoire was profiled, and TCRdb retains in-frame clones only, with some absent. The DNA gave D and trimming, while V, J and clone size come from that table. Here the sample spans roughly 130,000 clones, almost 85% being singletons. These data come from a study of blood T cell repertoires in COVID-19. Study background: The United States, Italy and Spain were the sources of the acute and convalescent COVID-19 samples. The analysed material was cDNA or gDNA that came from T cells, B-cell-depleted T cells, or PBMCs.

Sequenced: peripheral blood. This clonotype was sampled from a woman in her 30s who had recovered from COVID-19. The chain recombines TRBV11-2 with TRBJ1-5, with D uncertain. The CDR3 coding sequence is TGTGCCAGCAGCTCTCTCAATCAGCCCCAGCATTTT. It specifies CASSSLNQPQHF.